A single sample gave rise to the 21 T cell receptor beta chains below, sequenced in a study of T cells in narcolepsy (dated by TCRdb to the late 2010s). Receptor libraries were prepared by the immunoSEQ multiplex PCR assay. As stored in TCRdb, this immuneACCESS dataset retains in-frame rearrangements with V and J assigned. A fraction of the clones does not appear; measured against another copy, unresolved V genes explain less than half of the discrepancy, and the remainder lacks a known reason. In this sample the table shows about 30,000 clones, around 82% of which occur a single time. Together, the top ten hold approximately 1.2% of the sample. The sequenced sample was CD45RA- memory CD4+ T cells from PBMCs. The sample's cell subset or site label, decoded: memory T cells sorted ex vivo from peripheral blood. The source is a human donor with narcolepsy.

The gene calls are TRBV28 and TRBJ1-3; D remains unclear. The germline V gene encodes CDR1 MDHEN and CDR2 SYDVKM. The ends were cut back, 3 bases at V and 4 bases at J, with 13 bases in the middle. The CDR3 spans 15 residues. The CDR3 here is CASSFGGHPGNTIYF. DNA of the CDR3: TGTGCCAGCAGTTTCGGCGGTCACCCAGGAAACACCATATATTTT.

The V gene is TRBV5-1, the J gene TRBJ1-4; no clear D gene. V lost 4 bases and J 2 bases, leaving 12 bases between the germline ends. Germline loops: CDR1 SGHRS, CDR2 YFSETQ. This CDR3 contains 15 residues. CDR3: CASSGSLGTNEKLFF. Here the CDR3 DNA reads TGCGCCAGCAGCGGCTCCTTGGGCACTAATGAAAAACTGTTTTTT.

The rearrangement joins TRBV28 to TRBJ1-1; the D gene is possibly TRBD1 (5 bases). Germline V lookup: CDR1 MDHEN, CDR2 SYDVKM. The V gene lost 8 bases and the J gene lost 4 bases, with 23 bases spanning the gap. This CDR3 contains 16 residues. In DNA form, the CDR3 reads TGTGCCAGCCGACCCAAACAGGTCCCAATAGGCACTGAAGCTTTCTTT. It encodes CASRPKQVPIGTEAFF. Complete variable domain (other parts from reference TRBV28 and TRBJ1-1): DVKVTQSSRYLVKRTGEKVFLECVQDMDHENMFWYRQDPGLGLRLIYFSYDVKMKEKGDIPEGYSVSREKKERFSLILESASTNQTSMYLCASRPKQVPIGTEAFFGQGTRLTVV.

This clone showed up just a few times. The chain couples TRBV19 to TRBJ1-5, with D possibly matching TRBD1 (6 bases). Trimming left V 1 base short and J 5 bases short, with 12 bases between. CDR1 LNHDA and CDR2 SQIVND come from the germline V gene (reference sequence). There are 15 residues in the CDR3. The CDR3 spells CASSIAQGSYQPQHF. CDR3 sequence (DNA): TGTGCCAGTAGTATAGCACAGGGAAGTTATCAGCCCCAGCATTTT.

The V and J genes are TRBV6-6 and TRBJ2-7, with D maybe TRBD1 (7 bases). This CDR3 has 15 residues. Deletions cut 8 bases from V and 3 bases from J, with 20 bases between. The germline gives CDR1 MNHNY, CDR2 SVGAGI (reference sequence). CDR3 nucleotides: TGTGCCAGCGGAGGGGGGTGGCGGGACAGCTACGAGCAGTACTTC. This gives the protein CASGGGWRDSYEQYF.

As regards this clone: The junction shows a germline mismatch at one end, possibly a read error. CDR3 bases: TGTGCCAGCAGCGAAGGGAGTAGCAATCAGCCCCAGCATTTT. Translation: CASSEGSSNQPQHF. The chain links TRBV2 to TRBJ1-5; D not certain. The CDR3 contains 14 residues. Germline V CDR1 and CDR2: SNHLY, FYNNEI.

CDR3 sequence reads: CAWRPTDGASTDTQYF. CDR3 DNA sequence: TGTGCCTGGAGACCGACGGATGGGGCGAGCACAGATACGCAGTATTTT. The chain recombines TRBV30 with TRBJ2-3; D might be TRBD1 (5 bases). CDR1 and CDR2 from the germline V gene are GTSNPN and SVGIG (reference sequence). The CDR3 has 16 amino acids. V was cut by 3 bases and J by 0 bases, with 16 bases left in between.

This clone was seen only once. The chain is built from TRBV6-1 and TRBJ1-2; D gene uncertain. The CDR3 consists of 13 residues. Germline values: CDR1 MNHNS, CDR2 SASEGT. Trimming left V 5 bases short and J 3 bases short, with 10 bases between. CDR3 coding DNA: TGTGCCAGCAGTCGCGGGCGGGACTATGGCTACACCTTC. It specifies CASSRGRDYGYTF.

The chain carries TRBV28 and TRBJ2-7; 14 nucleotides align to TRBD2. This CDR3 has 16 residues. The germline gives CDR1 MDHEN, CDR2 SYDVKM. V gave up 1 base and J gave up 6 bases; unmatched junction bases: 5. The CDR3 DNA sequence: TGTGCCAGCAGTTTATACCGGACTAGCGGGAGGCCCGAGCAGTACTTC. Translating it yields CASSLYRTSGRPEQYF. Complete variable domain (other parts from reference TRBV28 and TRBJ2-7): DVKVTQSSRYLVKRTGEKVFLECVQDMDHENMFWYRQDPGLGLRLIYFSYDVKMKEKGDIPEGYSVSREKKERFSLILESASTNQTSMYLCASSLYRTSGRPEQYFGPGTRLTVT.

This clone was found once. The chain links TRBV5-1 to TRBJ2-1; 8 bases are shared with TRBD1. V lost 2 bases and J lost 0; bases outside the gene matches: 1. Germline V gives CDR1 SGHRS, CDR2 YFSETQ. The CDR3 covers 15 residues. The CDR3: CASSLQGVSYNEQFF. As DNA, the CDR3 is TGCGCCAGCAGCTTACAGGGGGTCTCCTACAATGAGCAGTTCTTC.

This rearrangement joins TRBV7-2 to TRBJ1-5; D gene ambiguous. Germline V gene sequence: CDR1 SGHTA, CDR2 FQGNSA. V shed 5 bases and J shed 7 bases, with 12 bases lying between them. This CDR3 comprises 13 residues. The CDR3 loop reads CASSPSYQQPQHF. The CDR3 DNA sequence: TGTGCCAGCAGCCCATCTTACCAGCAGCCCCAGCATTTT.

This chain joins TRBV2 and TRBJ2-3; D is unclear. The germline gives CDR1 SNHLY, CDR2 FYNNEI. With 9 bases removed from V and 2 bases from J, the gap between germline ends came to 3 bases. This CDR3 has 10 residues. In DNA, the CDR3 is TGTGCCAGGTTCACAGATACGCAGTATTTT. It specifies CARFTDTQYF.

The chain joins TRBV28 to TRBJ2-7, with 13 bases aligning to TRBD2. The CDR3 has 16 amino acids. CDR1 and CDR2 from the germline V gene are MDHEN and SYDVKM. Trimming cost V 2 bases and J 6 bases; bases outside gene matches: 7. Here the CDR3 reads CASSLVPGLAGVEQYF. CDR3 coding DNA: TGTGCCAGCAGTTTAGTCCCCGGACTAGCGGGAGTCGAGCAGTACTTC.

The chain carries TRBV18 and TRBJ2-7; D may be TRBD2 (5 bases). The germline CDR1 and CDR2 sequences are KGHSH and LQKENI. This CDR3 has 13 residues. V shed 3 bases and J shed 2 bases, with 8 bases lying between them. The CDR3 sequence is CASSPRGTYEQYF. CDR3 bases: TGTGCCAGCTCACCTCGGGGAACCTACGAGCAGTACTTC. The full variable domain, with the rest looked up from reference TRBV18 and TRBJ2-7, is NAGVMQNPRHLVRRRGQEARLRCSPMKGHSHVYWYRQLPEEGLKFMVYLQKENIIDESGMPKERFSAEFPKEGPSILRIQQVVRGDSAAYFCASSPRGTYEQYFGPGTRLTVT.

The V gene is TRBV19, the J gene TRBJ2-2; 7 nucleotides match TRBD2. J gave up 6 bases and V 4 bases, and 2 bases lay outside the gene matches. The CDR3 length is 13 residues. From germline, CDR1 is LNHDA and CDR2 SQIVND (reference sequence). The CDR3 protein is CASSSGSSGELFF. For the CDR3, the DNA is TGTGCCAGTAGTAGCGGGAGTTCCGGGGAGCTGTTTTTT.

The rearrangement links TRBV6-1 to TRBJ1-6; unclear D gene. The CDR3 spans 13 residues. V lost 8 bases, J lost 15 bases, and 20 bases lay in between. Germline V gives CDR1 MNHNS, CDR2 SASEGT. The CDR3 here is CASELTAADLLHF. CDR3 sequence (DNA): TGTGCCAGCGAGCTGACGGCGGCGGACCTCCTCCACTTT.

The chain has TRBV5-1 and TRBJ2-7; tentatively, D is TRBD2 (5 bases). V lost 4 bases and J 0 bases, leaving 14 bases between the germline ends. Germline loops: CDR1 SGHRS, CDR2 YFSETQ. The CDR3 contains 15 residues. The DNA of the CDR3 is TGCGCCAGCAGCCCGGATGGAGGTTCCTCCTACGAGCAGTACTTC. Protein sequence: CASSPDGGSSYEQYF.

The chain links TRBV30 to TRBJ1-2; TRBD1 matches at 7 bases. V lost 2 bases, J lost 6 bases, and 6 bases stayed unmatched. The CDR3 length is 13 residues. Germline V CDR1 and CDR2: GTSNPN, SVGIG (reference sequence). CDR3 coding DNA: TGTGCCTGGAGTCTCGACAGGGTTAATGGCTACACCTTC. Translated, it gives CAWSLDRVNGYTF.

This chain joins TRBV5-6 and TRBJ1-5; tentatively, D is TRBD1 (6 bases). Germline V gives CDR1 SGHDT, CDR2 YYEEEE. V lost 4 bases and J 4 bases, leaving 15 bases between the germline ends. The length of the CDR3 is 15 residues. The CDR3 sequence is CASSAYLTGNQPQHF. The DNA for the CDR3 is TGTGCCAGCAGCGCTTACCTGACAGGAAATCAGCCCCAGCATTTT.

The V call is TRBV6-5, the J call TRBJ2-2, with 8 bases identical to TRBD1. Germline loops: CDR1 MNHEY, CDR2 SVGAGI. V was pared by 8 bases and J by 7 bases, with 6 bases of the junction left unmatched. The CDR3 has 13 residues. CDR3: CASRRQGIGELFF. In nucleotides, the CDR3 is TGTGCCAGCCGGAGACAGGGGATCGGGGAGCTGTTTTTT.

A few counts support this clone. V is TRBV5-1 and J is TRBJ2-5, with 9 bases identical to TRBD1. The ends lost 4 bases at V and 3 bases at J; junction bases unmatched: 7. This CDR3 is built from 15 residues. The germline V gene has CDR1 SGHRS and CDR2 YFSETQ. The CDR3 spells CASSRGQGGKETQYF. The CDR3 nucleotides are TGCGCCAGCAGCCGGGGACAGGGCGGCAAAGAGACCCAGTACTTC.